Detailed here is one T cell receptor beta chain. Per germline, CDR1 SEHNR and CDR2 FQNEAQ (reference sequence). The ends lost 5 bases at V and 3 bases at J; junction bases unmatched: 8. The CDR3 sequence is 17 residues long. This sample is drawn from a study of PD-1 blockade in classical Hodgkin lymphoma. Autologous stem cell transplantation was followed by relapse in every patient, and brentuximab vedotin exposure varied. Assay: immunoSEQ multiplex PCR; the TCRdb copy retains only in-frame clones and omits some. The sample consists of under 70,000 clones, approximately 88% of them appearing once. Sequencing was performed on peripheral blood mononuclear cells (PBMCs), taken at baseline. The clonotype comes from a human donor with classical Hodgkin lymphoma. The rearrangement joins TRBV7-9 to TRBJ1-5, with 12 nucleotides matching TRBD1. The chain's CDR3 is CASSPGTGGHANQPQHF. In DNA form, the CDR3 reads TGTGCCAGCAGCCCCGGGACAGGGGGCCATGCCAATCAGCCCCAGCATTTT.